This T cell receptor (beta chain) was sequenced in a study of cytomegalovirus exposure and HLA in healthy donors. Whole-study findings and limits: A later analysis linked around 17,000 TCR beta sequences to HLA alleles at 0.05 false discovery rate. The study reported that TCR beta sequences accurately predicted HLA-A and HLA-B alleles in most subjects. Being productive about 90% or about 30% of the time was typical of most TCR beta V segments in an earlier analysis. Apparent HLA restriction characterized most CMV-associated TCR beta chains in a later analysis.

In the PCR, 60 Vbeta and 13 Jbeta primers were used. Generated by immunoSEQ multiplex PCR, the TCRdb table keeps only in-frame clones and is missing some. The table includes fewer than 250,000 clones, roughly 80% detected once. V shed 5 bases and J shed 5 bases, with 12 bases lying between them. The CDR3 covers 13 residues. CDR1 and CDR2 from the germline V gene are SGHTA and FQGTGA. About this clone: The antigen is undetermined.

The TCR comes from a man aged 30 to 45 in good health and CMV-seronegative. Material for sequencing was PBMCs. The chain links TRBV7-3 to TRBJ2-5; D ambiguous. CDR3 sequence reads: CASSPSRWETQYF. The CDR3 coding sequence is TGTGCCAGCAGCCCGTCGCGGTGGGAGACCCAGTACTTC.